This T cell receptor (beta chain) was recovered during a study of T cell responses to AZD1222 COVID-19 vaccine. This table comes from immunoSEQ multiplex PCR, and its TCRdb copy is limited to in-frame clones, with some not included. The data show fewer than 120,000 clones, 85% to 90% seen once. The V gene's germline CDR1 is KGHSH and CDR2 LQKENI. This CDR3 spans 15 amino acids. V was clipped by 7 bases and J by 4 bases, with 19 bases between them. Sequencing was performed on peripheral blood, taken 28 days after the second AZD1222 dose. V and J are TRBV18 and TRBJ1-2; a weak D match, TRBD1 (6 bases). The sequence came from an adult who received the AZD1222 COVID-19 vaccine. This CDR3 reads CASYHDGGWVYGYTF. In DNA, the CDR3 is TGTGCCAGCTACCACGATGGGGGCTGGGTCTATGGCTACACCTTC.